This T cell receptor (beta chain) derives from a study of shared clonotypes between healthy human individuals. For this clone: Its specificity is not known. Other nucleotide sequences in the sample specify the same CDR3.

General study results and limits: Memory subsets generally showed lower estimated richness than naive subsets. Blood was the sole source, and tissue repertoires probably differ.

Investigators spread the genomic DNA of each subset evenly over several immunoSEQ plates. This table comes from immunoSEQ multiplex PCR, and its TCRdb copy is limited to in-frame clones, with some not included. Of 2 million to 2.5 million clones listed, under 97% are singletons. CDR3 length equals 15 residues. V was pared by 0 bases and J by 0 bases, with 9 bases between. Germline assignment: CDR1 SGHRS and CDR2 YFSETQ. Study donors comprised healthy, HIV-negative adults devoid of recent acute infection or vaccination. This sequence originates from a man between 18 and 29 years old in good health. Input material: naive CD4+ T cells sorted from blood. Subset of the sample: CD45RA+ positively selected. The chain carries TRBV5-1 and TRBJ2-5; D uncertain. The CDR3 nucleotides read TGCGCCAGCAGCTTGGCCGGGCAGTACCAAGAGACCCAGTACTTC. Protein: CASSLAGQYQETQYF. Filled out from reference TRBV5-1 and TRBJ2-5, the complete variable domain reads KAGVTQTPRYLIKTRGQQVTLSCSPISGHRSVSWYQQTPGQGLQFLFEYFSETQRNKGNFPGRFSGRQFSNSRSEMNVSTLELGDSALYLCASSLAGQYQETQYFGPGTRLLVL.